Listed below are T cell receptor beta chains from one sample, sequenced in a study of CD8 T cells in acute hepatitis C reinfection. Some clones are missing from TCRdb's copy, which holds only in-frame ones; the method was immunoSEQ multiplex PCR. Of tens of thousands of clones in the sample, around nine tenths were seen once. Material: naive CD8+ T cells from PBMCs. These receptors were obtained from a man in his thirties or forties with chronic hepatitis C. The CDR3 runs from the conserved cysteine through the conserved F or W. Fields, in order: J gene, D gene, clone size, V gene, CDR3 protein, CDR3 DNA. D genes are given only for firm matches. Only some rows state a clone size, as once, few, many or a class for expanded clones.

>TRBJ2-4|NA|NA|TRBV13
CASSSTLAKNIQYF
TGTGCCAGCAGCTCGACACTAGCCAAAAACATTCAGTACTTC
>TRBJ2-1|NA|NA|TRBV4-2
CASSQDGREYNEQFF
TGTGCCAGCAGCCAAGACGGCAGGGAATACAATGAGCAGTTCTTC
>TRBJ2-1|TRBD2|NA|TRBV4-2
CASSQTIAGGALYEQFF
TGTGCCAGCAGCCAAACTATAGCGGGGGGGGCTCTGTATGAGCAGTTCTTC
>TRBJ2-3|NA|NA|TRBV4-1
CASSQGSEADTQYF
TGCGCCAGCAGCCAAGGGTCCGAGGCAGATACGCAGTATTTT
>TRBJ2-5|NA|once|TRBV27
CASSSSETQYF
TGTGCCAGCAGTTCATCGGAGACCCAGTACTTC
>TRBJ1-1|NA|NA|TRBV19
CASRAGDTEAFF
TGTGCCAGTAGGGCAGGGGATACTGAAGCTTTCTTT
>TRBJ1-2|TRBD1|few|TRBV5-6
CASSQGQGNYGYTF
TGTGCCAGCAGCCAGGGACAGGGGAACTATGGCTACACCTTC
>TRBJ2-2|NA|NA|TRBV2
CASSERRDPPGELFF
TGTGCCAGCAGTGAAAGGCGGGACCCTCCCGGGGAGCTGTTTTTT
>TRBJ2-1|NA|NA|TRBV5-4
CASSSGGPYNEQFF
TGTGCCAGCAGCTCCGGCGGCCCCTACAATGAGCAGTTCTTC
>TRBJ2-7|NA|NA|TRBV15
CATSSLGYLSSGTPSYEQYF
TGTGCCACCAGCAGCCTAGGGTATCTCTCTTCCGGGACACCTTCCTACGAGCAGTACTTC
>TRBJ1-1|TRBD1|once|TRBV9
CASSPTGAYPEAFF
TGTGCCAGCAGCCCGACAGGGGCCTACCCTGAAGCTTTCTTT
>TRBJ2-7|TRBD2|NA|TRBV5-1
CASSFGLAGYEQYF
TGCGCCAGCAGCTTCGGACTAGCGGGGTACGAGCAGTACTTC
>TRBJ2-7|NA|NA|TRBV5-6
CASSWEGAGLYEQYF
TGTGCCAGCAGCTGGGAGGGGGCGGGACTCTACGAGCAGTACTTC
>TRBJ2-3|TRBD2|NA|TRBV2
CASSGGLAATDTQYF
TGTGCCAGCAGTGGGGGACTAGCGGCCACAGATACGCAGTATTTT
>TRBJ2-3|NA|once|TRBV10-2
CASGNGDDTQYF
TGCGCCAGCGGGAATGGGGATGATACGCAGTATTTT
>TRBJ1-1|NA|NA|TRBV27
CASSLQGGTTEAFF
TGTGCCAGCAGTTTACAGGGCGGTACCACTGAAGCTTTCTTT
>TRBJ2-3|NA|NA|TRBV6-5
CASSYSPDTQYF
TGTGCCAGCAGTTACTCCCCAGATACGCAGTATTTT
>TRBJ1-2|NA|NA|TRBV7-6
CASSLEEGGSGYTF
TGTGCCAGCAGCTTAGAGGAGGGTGGTAGTGGCTACACCTTC
>TRBJ2-5|TRBD1|once|TRBV5-4
CASSLDDVGQGETQYF
TGTGCCAGCAGCTTGGACGATGTCGGACAGGGCGAGACCCAGTACTTC
>TRBJ1-2|TRBD1|NA|TRBV7-9
CASSFTGQDDYGYTF
TGTGCCAGCAGCTTTACCGGACAGGACGACTATGGCTACACCTTC
>TRBJ1-6|NA|NA|TRBV7-8
CASSLGDSPLHF
TGTGCCAGCAGCTTAGGGGATTCACCCCTCCACTTT
>TRBJ2-7|NA|NA|TRBV19
CASSASSEQYF
TGTGCCAGTAGTGCTAGCAGTGAGCAGTACTTC
>TRBJ1-5|TRBD1|few|TRBV19
CASDWTGSNQPQHF
TGTGCCAGCGATTGGACAGGGAGCAATCAGCCCCAGCATTTT
>TRBJ2-1|TRBD2|NA|TRBV5-4
CASSFSGFPYNEQFF
TGTGCCAGCAGCTTTAGCGGGTTTCCCTACAATGAGCAGTTCTTC
>TRBJ2-1|NA|NA|TRBV6-5
CASRVDPGPYNEQFF
TGTGCCAGCAGGGTAGACCCTGGTCCCTACAATGAGCAGTTCTTC
>TRBJ1-1|NA|once|TRBV29-1
CSVVVENTEAFF
TGCAGCGTTGTCGTAGAGAACACTGAAGCTTTCTTT
>TRBJ1-6|NA|few|TRBV19
CASTPRGGNSPLHF
TGTGCCAGTACCCCGAGGGGGGGAAATTCACCCCTCCACTTT
>TRBJ2-7|NA|once|TRBV7-9
CASSLGQGSIYEQYF
TGTGCCAGCAGCTTAGGGCAGGGGTCCATCTACGAGCAGTACTTC
>TRBJ2-1|NA|NA|TRBV5-4
CASSLRGGRNEQFF
TGTGCCAGCAGCTTACGGGGCGGAAGAAATGAGCAGTTCTTC
>TRBJ2-1|TRBD1|NA|TRBV11-2
CASSHNMDRYNEQFF
TGTGCCAGCAGCCACAACATGGACAGGTACAATGAGCAGTTCTTC
>TRBJ2-2|NA|NA|TRBV7-3
CASSLTRDIRDTGELFF
TGTGCCAGCAGCTTAACCCGGGACATCCGAGACACCGGGGAGCTGTTTTTT
>TRBJ2-2|NA|few|TRBV19
CASTSPDGPAGELFF
TGTGCCAGCACCTCCCCTGACGGGCCCGCCGGGGAGCTGTTTTTT
>TRBJ2-7|NA|NA|TRBV19
CASSAAHPGSYEQYF
TGTGCCAGTAGTGCGGCACACCCGGGTTCCTACGAGCAGTACTTC
>TRBJ2-7|TRBD2|NA|TRBV12-5
CASGGRGREVFEQYF
TGTGCTAGTGGTGGTCGGGGGCGGGAGGTCTTCGAGCAGTACTTC
>TRBJ1-1|NA|NA|TRBV7-9
CASSATGGNTEAFF
TGTGCCAGCAGCGCGACAGGCGGGAACACTGAAGCTTTCTTT
>TRBJ2-7|NA|NA|TRBV11-2
CASSFGGGGYEQYF
TGTGCCAGCAGCTTTGGGGGCGGTGGCTACGAGCAGTACTTC
>TRBJ2-1|TRBD1|NA|TRBV7-8
CASSLVGTGGNEQFF
TGTGCCAGCAGCTTAGTAGGGACAGGGGGCAATGAGCAGTTCTTC
>TRBJ2-5|NA|NA|TRBV19
CASSIEGPPQETQYF
TGTGCCAGTAGTATAGAGGGCCCCCCCCAAGAGACCCAGTACTTC
>TRBJ1-1|NA|NA|TRBV15
CATNPSGGGTEAFF
TGTGCCACCAACCCGAGTGGAGGGGGCACTGAAGCTTTCTTT
>TRBJ1-1|NA|NA|TRBV10-2
CASSESTEGTEAFF
TGCGCCAGCAGTGAGTCGACGGAGGGCACTGAAGCTTTCTTT
>TRBJ1-4|TRBD1|NA|TRBV7-9
CASSHGTDFEKLFF
TGTGCCAGCAGCCACGGGACAGATTTTGAAAAACTGTTTTTT
>TRBJ1-2|NA|NA|TRBV5-8
CASSLKQLVGITMATTF
TGTGCCAGCAGCTTGAAGCAGCTTGTTGGGATAACTATGGCTACAACCTTC
>TRBJ2-7|NA|NA|TRBV19
CASSGNPYEQYF
TGTGCCAGTAGTGGGAATCCCTACGAGCAGTACTTC
>TRBJ1-2|TRBD1|NA|TRBV27
CASSLFRGLGGYTF
TGTGCCAGCAGTTTGTTTAGGGGGCTAGGTGGCTACACCTTC
>TRBJ1-1|NA|NA|TRBV5-1
CASRQNTEAFF
TGCGCCAGTAGACAGAACACTGAAGCTTTCTTT
>TRBJ1-2|NA|NA|TRBV19
CASSIAGTAYGYTF
TGTGCCAGTAGTATAGCTGGGACGGCCTATGGCTACACCTTC
>TRBJ2-3|NA|NA|TRBV5-6
CASSLLGADTQYF
TGTGCCAGCAGCCTGTTGGGGGCAGATACGCAGTATTTT
>TRBJ1-1|NA|NA|TRBV10-3
CAISESTVMNTEAFF
TGTGCCATCAGTGAGTCGACAGTAATGAACACTGAAGCTTTCTTT
>TRBJ2-1|NA|NA|TRBV19
CASSIYRNEQFF
TGTGCCAGTAGTATATACAGAAATGAGCAGTTCTTC
>TRBJ2-2|NA|NA|TRBV13
CASSPPMNTGELFF
TGTGCCAGCAGCCCACCTATGAACACCGGGGAGCTGTTTTTT
>TRBJ2-2|NA|NA|TRBV15
CATGTANTGELFF
TGTGCCACCGGGACGGCGAACACCGGGGAGCTGTTTTTT
>TRBJ2-5|NA|NA|TRBV18
CASHREGLGKETQYF
TGTGCCAGCCACCGTGAGGGTTTGGGTAAAGAGACCCAGTACTTC
>TRBJ1-2|NA|NA|TRBV4-3
CASSQNLGEWYGYTF
TGCGCCAGCAGCCAAAACCTAGGGGAATGGTATGGCTACACCTTC
>TRBJ1-1|NA|NA|TRBV19
CASSPGAVEAFF
TGTGCCAGTAGTCCAGGGGCAGTCGAAGCTTTCTTT
>TRBJ1-1|NA|NA|TRBV4-1
CASSHATENTEAFF
TGCGCCAGCAGCCACGCGACAGAGAACACTGAAGCTTTCTTT
>TRBJ1-3|NA|NA|TRBV9
CASSAPVEGSGNTIYF
TGTGCCAGCAGCGCCCCGGTTGAGGGCTCTGGAAACACCATATATTTT
>TRBJ2-2|NA|NA|TRBV30
CAWSWFNTGELFF
TGTGCCTGGAGTTGGTTTAACACCGGGGAGCTGTTTTTT
>TRBJ1-1|TRBD1|NA|TRBV19
CASSSGQGEAFF
TGTGCCAGTAGTTCCGGACAGGGTGAAGCTTTCTTT
>TRBJ1-1|TRBD1|NA|TRBV28
CASTLNRGNTEAFF
TGTGCCAGCACCCTTAACAGGGGGAACACTGAAGCTTTCTTT
>TRBJ2-2|TRBD2|NA|TRBV12-5
CASGLSGAGGPRAGELFF
TGTGCTAGTGGTTTGTCGGGAGCGGGAGGGCCTAGGGCCGGGGAGCTGTTTTTT